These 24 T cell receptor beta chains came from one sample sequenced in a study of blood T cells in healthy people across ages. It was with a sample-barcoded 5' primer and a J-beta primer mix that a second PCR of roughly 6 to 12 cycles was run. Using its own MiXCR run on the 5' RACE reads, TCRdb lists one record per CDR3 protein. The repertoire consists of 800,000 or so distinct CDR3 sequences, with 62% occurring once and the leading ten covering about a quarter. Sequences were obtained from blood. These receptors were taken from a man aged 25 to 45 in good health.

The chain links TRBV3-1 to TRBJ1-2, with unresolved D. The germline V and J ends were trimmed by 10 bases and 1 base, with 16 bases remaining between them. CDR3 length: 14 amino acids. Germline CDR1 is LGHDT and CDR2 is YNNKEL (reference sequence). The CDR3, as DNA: TGTGCCACCGGCGGTCCCGTACGTAACTATGGCTACACCTTC. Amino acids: CATGGPVRNYGYTF. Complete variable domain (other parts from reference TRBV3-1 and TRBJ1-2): DTAVSQTPKYLVTQMGNDKSIKCEQNLGHDTMYWYKQDSKKFLKIMFSYNNKELIINETVPNRFSPKSPDKAHLNLHINSLELGDSAVYFCATGGPVRNYGYTFGSGTRLTVV.

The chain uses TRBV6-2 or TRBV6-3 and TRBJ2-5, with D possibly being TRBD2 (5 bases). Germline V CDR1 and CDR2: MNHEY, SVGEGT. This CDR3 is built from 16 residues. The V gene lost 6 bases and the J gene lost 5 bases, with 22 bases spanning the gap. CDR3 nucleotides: TGTGCCAGCAGAACACCGGTAGCCGGGATACGCGAGACCCAGTACTTC. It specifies CASRTPVAGIRETQYF.

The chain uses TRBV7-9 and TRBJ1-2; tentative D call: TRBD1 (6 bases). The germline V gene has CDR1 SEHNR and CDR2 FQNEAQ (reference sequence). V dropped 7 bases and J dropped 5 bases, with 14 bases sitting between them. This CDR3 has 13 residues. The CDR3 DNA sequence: TGTGCCAGCACCGTATTTACAGGGTATGGCTACACCTTC. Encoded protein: CASTVFTGYGYTF.

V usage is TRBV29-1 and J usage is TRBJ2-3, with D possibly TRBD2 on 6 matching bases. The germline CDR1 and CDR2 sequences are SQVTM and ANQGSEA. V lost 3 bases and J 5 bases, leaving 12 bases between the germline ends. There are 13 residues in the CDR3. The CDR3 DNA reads TGCAGCGTTGATGTTCAGGGAGGAGATACGCAGTATTTT. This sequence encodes CSVDVQGGDTQYF.

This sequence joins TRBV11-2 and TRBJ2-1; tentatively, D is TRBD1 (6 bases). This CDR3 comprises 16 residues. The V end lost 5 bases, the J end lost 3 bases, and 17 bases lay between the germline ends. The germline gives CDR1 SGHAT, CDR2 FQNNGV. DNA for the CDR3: TGTGCCAGCAGCCCTACCGTGGGGACAAACTACAATGAGCAGTTCTTC. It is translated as CASSPTVGTNYNEQFF.

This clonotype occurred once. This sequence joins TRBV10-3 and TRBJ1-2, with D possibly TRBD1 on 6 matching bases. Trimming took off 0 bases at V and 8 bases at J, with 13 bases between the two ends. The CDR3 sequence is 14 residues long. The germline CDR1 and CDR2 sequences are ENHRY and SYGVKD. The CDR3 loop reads CAISESGGQWGYTF. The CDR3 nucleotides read TGTGCCATCAGTGAGTCAGGGGGACAATGGGGCTACACCTTC.

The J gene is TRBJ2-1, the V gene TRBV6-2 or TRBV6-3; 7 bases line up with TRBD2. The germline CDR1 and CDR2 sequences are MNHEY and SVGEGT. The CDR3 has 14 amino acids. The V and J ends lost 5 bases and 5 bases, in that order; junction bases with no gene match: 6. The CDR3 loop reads CASSETSADNEQFF. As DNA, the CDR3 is TGTGCCAGCAGTGAAACTAGCGCTGACAATGAGCAGTTCTTC.

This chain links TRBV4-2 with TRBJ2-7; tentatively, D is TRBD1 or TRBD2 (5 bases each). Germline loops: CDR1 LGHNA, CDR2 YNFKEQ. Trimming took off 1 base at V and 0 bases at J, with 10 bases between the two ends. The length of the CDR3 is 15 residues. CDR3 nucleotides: TGTGCCAGCAGCCAAGGGGGGTTTAGCTCCTACGAGCAGTACTTC. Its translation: CASSQGGFSSYEQYF.

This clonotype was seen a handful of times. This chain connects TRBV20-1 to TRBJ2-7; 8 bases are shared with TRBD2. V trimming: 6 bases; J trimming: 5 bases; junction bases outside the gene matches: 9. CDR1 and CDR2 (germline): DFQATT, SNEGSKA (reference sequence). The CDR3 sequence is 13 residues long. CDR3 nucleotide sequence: TGCAGTGCCCCCGGGAGGGGGAATAACGAGCAGTACTTC. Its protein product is CSAPGRGNNEQYF.

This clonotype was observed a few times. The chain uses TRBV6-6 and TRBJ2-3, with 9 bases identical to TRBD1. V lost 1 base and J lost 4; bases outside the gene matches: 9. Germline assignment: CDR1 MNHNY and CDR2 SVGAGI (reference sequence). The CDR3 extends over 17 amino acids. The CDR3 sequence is CASSYFPDRGNADTQYF. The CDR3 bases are TGTGCCAGCAGTTACTTCCCCGACAGGGGGAACGCAGATACGCAGTATTTT.

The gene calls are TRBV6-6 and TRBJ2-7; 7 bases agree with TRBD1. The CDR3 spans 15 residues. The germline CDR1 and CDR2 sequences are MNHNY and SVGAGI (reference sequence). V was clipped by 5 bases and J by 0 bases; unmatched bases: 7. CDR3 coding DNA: TGTGCCAGCAGTAACACAGGGGCCTCCTCCTACGAGCAGTACTTC. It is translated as CASSNTGASSYEQYF.

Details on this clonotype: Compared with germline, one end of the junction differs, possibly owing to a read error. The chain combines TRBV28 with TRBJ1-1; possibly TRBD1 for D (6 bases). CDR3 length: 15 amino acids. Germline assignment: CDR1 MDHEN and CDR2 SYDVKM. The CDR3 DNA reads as TGTGCCGGCAGTCGTAGGGGGGCGGGAGACACTGAAGCTTTCTTT. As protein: CAGSRRGAGDTEAFF.

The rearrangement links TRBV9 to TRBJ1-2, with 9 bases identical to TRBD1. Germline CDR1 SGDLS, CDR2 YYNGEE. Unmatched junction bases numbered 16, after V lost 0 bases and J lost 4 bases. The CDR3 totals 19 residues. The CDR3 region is CASSVEPLGTGTLSYGYTF. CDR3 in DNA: TGTGCCAGCAGCGTAGAGCCCCTCGGGACAGGGACGTTGTCCTATGGCTACACCTTC.

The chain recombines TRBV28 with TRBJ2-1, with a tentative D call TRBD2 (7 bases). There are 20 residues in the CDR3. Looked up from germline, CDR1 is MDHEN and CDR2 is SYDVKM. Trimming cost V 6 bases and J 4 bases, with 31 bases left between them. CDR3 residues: CASSLPSGAGGGYNYNEQFF. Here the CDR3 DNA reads TGTGCCAGCAGCCTACCGTCGGGGGCGGGCGGGGGATACAATTACAATGAGCAGTTCTTC.

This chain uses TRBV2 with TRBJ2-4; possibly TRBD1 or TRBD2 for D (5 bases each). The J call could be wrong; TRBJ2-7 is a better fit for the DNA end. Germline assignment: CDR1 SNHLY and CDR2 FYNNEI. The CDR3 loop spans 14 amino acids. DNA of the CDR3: TGTGCCAGCTATGAGGGGACGGGCTCCTACGAGCAGTACTTC. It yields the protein CASYEGTGSYEQYF.

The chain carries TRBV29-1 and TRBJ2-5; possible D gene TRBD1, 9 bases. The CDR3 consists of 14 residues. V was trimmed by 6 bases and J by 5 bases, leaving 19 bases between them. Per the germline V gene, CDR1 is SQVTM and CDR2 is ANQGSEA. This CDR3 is CSVGSGTGLETQYF. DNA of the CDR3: TGCAGCGTCGGTAGCGGGACAGGGCTGGAGACCCAGTACTTC. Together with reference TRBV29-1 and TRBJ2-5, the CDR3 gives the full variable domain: SAVISQKPSRDICQRGTSLTIQCQVDSQVTMMFWYRQQPGQSLTLIATANQGSEATYESGFVIDKFPISRPNLTFSTLTVSNMSPEDSSIYLCSVGSGTGLETQYFGPGTRLLVL.

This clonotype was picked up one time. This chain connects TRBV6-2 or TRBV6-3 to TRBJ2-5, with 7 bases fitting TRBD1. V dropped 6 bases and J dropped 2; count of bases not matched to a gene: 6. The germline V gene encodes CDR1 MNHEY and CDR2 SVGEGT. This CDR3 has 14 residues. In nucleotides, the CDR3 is TGTGCCAGCAGCGATGGACAGGCTCAAGAGACCCAGTACTTC. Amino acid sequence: CASSDGQAQETQYF.

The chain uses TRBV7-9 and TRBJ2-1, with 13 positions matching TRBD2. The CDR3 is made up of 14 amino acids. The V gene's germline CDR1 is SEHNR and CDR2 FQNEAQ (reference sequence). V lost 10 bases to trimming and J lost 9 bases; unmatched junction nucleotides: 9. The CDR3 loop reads CATVGTSGRVEQFF. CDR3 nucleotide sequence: TGTGCCACAGTTGGCACTAGCGGGAGGGTTGAGCAGTTCTTC. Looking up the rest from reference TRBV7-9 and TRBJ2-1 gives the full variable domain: DTGVSQNPRHKITKRGQNVTFRCDPISEHNRLYWYRQTLGQGPEFLTYFQNEAQLEKSRLLSDRFSAERPKGSFSTLEIQRTEQGDSAMYLCATVGTSGRVEQFFGPGTRLTVL.

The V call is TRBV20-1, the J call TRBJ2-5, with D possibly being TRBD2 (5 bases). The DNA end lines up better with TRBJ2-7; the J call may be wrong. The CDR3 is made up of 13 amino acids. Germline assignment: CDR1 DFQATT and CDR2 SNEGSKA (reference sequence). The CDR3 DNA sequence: TGCAGTGCTAGCGGCGCGGGTGGGTACGAGCAGTACTTC. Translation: CSASGAGGYEQYF.

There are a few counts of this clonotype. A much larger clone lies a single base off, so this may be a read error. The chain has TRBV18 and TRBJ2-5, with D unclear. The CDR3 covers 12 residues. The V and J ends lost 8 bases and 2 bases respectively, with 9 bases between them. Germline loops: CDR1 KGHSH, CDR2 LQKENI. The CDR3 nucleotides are TGTGCCAGCGCACTATTACAAGAGACCCAGTACTTC. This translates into CASALLQETQYF.

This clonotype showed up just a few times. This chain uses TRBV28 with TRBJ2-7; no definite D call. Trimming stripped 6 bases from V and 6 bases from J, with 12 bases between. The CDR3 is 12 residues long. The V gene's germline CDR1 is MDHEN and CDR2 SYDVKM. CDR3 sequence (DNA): TGTGCCAGCAGGATCAATGGTCCCGAGCAGTACTTC. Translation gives CASRINGPEQYF.

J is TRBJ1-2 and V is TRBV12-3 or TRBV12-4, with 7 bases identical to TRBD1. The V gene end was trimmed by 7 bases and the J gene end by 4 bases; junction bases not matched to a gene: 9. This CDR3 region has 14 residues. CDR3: CASTLGTVSYGYTF. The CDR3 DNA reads TGTGCCAGCACTCTTGGGACAGTCTCCTATGGCTACACCTTC.

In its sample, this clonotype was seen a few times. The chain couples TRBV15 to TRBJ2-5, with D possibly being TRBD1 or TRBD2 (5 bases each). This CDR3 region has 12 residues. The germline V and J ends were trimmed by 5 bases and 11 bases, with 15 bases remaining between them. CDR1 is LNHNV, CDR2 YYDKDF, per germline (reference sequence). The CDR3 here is CATSPIVGVQYF. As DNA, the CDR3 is TGTGCCACCAGCCCCATTGTGGGGGTTCAGTACTTC.

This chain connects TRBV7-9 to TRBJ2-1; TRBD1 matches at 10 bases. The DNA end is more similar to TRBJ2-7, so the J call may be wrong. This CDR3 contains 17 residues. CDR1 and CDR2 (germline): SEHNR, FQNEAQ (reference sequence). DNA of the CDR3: TGTGCCAGCAGACCAATCGAAGGGGGACAGGGGCACAATGAGCAGTACTTC. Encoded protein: CASRPIEGGQGHNEQYF.